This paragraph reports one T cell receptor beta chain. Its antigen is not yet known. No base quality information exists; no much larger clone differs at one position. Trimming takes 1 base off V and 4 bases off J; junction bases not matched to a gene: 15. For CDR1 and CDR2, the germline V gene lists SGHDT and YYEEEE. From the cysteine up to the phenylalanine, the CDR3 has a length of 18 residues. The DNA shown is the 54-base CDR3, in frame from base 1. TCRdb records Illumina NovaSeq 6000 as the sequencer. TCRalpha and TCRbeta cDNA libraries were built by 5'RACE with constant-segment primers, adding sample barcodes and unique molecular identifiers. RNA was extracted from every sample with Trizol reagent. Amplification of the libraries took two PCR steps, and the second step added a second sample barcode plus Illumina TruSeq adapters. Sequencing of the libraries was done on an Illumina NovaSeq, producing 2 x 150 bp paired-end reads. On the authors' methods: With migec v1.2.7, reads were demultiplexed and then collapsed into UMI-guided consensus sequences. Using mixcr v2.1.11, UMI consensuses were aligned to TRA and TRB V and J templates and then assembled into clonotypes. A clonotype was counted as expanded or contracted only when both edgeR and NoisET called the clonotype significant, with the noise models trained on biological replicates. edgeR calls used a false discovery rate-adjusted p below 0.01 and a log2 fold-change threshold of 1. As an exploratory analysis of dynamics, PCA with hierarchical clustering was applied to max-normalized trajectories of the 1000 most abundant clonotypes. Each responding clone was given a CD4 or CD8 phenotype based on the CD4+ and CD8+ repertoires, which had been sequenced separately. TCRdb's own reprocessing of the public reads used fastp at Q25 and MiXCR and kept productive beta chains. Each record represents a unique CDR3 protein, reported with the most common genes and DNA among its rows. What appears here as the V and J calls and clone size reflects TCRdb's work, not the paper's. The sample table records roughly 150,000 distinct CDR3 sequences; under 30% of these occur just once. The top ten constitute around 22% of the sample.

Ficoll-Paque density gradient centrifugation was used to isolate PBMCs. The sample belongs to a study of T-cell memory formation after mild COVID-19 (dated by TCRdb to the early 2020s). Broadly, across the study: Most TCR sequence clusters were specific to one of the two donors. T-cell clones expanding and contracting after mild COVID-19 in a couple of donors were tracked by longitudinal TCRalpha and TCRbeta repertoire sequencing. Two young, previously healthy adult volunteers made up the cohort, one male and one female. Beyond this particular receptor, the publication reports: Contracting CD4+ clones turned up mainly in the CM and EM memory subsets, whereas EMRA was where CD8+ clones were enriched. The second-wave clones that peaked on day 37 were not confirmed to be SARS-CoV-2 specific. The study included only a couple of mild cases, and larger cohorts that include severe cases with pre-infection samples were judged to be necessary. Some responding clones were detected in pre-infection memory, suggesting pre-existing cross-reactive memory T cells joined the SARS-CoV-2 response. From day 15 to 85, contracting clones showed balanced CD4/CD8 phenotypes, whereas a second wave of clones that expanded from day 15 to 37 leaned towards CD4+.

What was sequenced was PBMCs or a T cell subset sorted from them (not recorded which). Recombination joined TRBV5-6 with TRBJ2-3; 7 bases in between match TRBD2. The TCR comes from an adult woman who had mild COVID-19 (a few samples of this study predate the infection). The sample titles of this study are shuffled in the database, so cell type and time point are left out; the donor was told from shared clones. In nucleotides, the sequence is TGTGCCAGCAGCTTGCTCGGCCCGGGAGGCATGATAGCAGATACGCAGTATTTT. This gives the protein CASSLLGPGGMIADTQYF.